This T cell receptor beta chain was identified during a study of OX40 agonist ivuxolimab in advanced cancers. This CDR3 spans 13 amino acids. CDR1 SGHVS and CDR2 FNYEAQ come from the germline V gene. The repertoire was sequenced with immunoSEQ multiplex PCR; TCRdb's copy has only in-frame clones and lacks some. The sample includes 55,000 to 85,000 clones, 86% of them seen just once. The TCR was taken from an adult with an advanced solid tumor such as melanoma, head and neck, liver or kidney cancer. This chain joins TRBV7-6 and TRBJ2-1, with a tentative D call TRBD2 (5 bases). The source material was CD4+ or CD8+ T cells sorted from blood, sampled in a trial of the OX40 agonist ivuxolimab. The CDR3 here is CASALTGYNEQFF. The CDR3 coding sequence is TGTGCTTCGGCACTAACGGGGTACAATGAGCAGTTCTTC. Supplemented by reference TRBV7-6 and TRBJ2-1, the full variable domain reads GAGVSQSPRYKVTKRGQDVALRCDPISGHVSLYWYRQALGQGPEFLTYFNYEAQQDKSGLPNDRFSAERPEGSISTLTIQRTEQRDSAMYRCASALTGYNEQFFGPGTRLTVL.